The 31 T cell receptor beta chains listed next were all sequenced from one sample in a study of beta chain bispecific antibodies for T cell cancers. Overall study results and limits: Most targeted TRBV signal came from the leukemia cell line cells, not normal T cells. The TRBV12-3 share of total TRBV signal fell around 99% after anti-TRBV12 rather than anti-CD19 exposure.

TCRdb reanalysed the 5' RACE reads using MiXCR and keeps one entry per CDR3 protein. The sample lists about 20,000 distinct CDR3 sequences, approximately 2% seen once, with 5.2% in the top ten. Expansion lasted around 3 days, with either anti-CD3 antibody OKT3 or CD3/CD28 beads. Which antigens these TCRs recognize remains unknown. The sequenced sample was healthy donor T cells cultured with leukemia cells, obtained from a culture containing a bispecific antibody targeting TCR Vbeta12. The origin of the receptors is a human donor in good health. Some clones in this sample may be carry-over from other donors' samples.

This clonotype was counted ten times or more. This chain links TRBV20-1 with TRBJ2-5, with 7 bases aligning to TRBD1. J was trimmed by 0 bases and V by 0 bases; bases with no gene match: 7. The length of the CDR3 is 16 residues. CDR1 DFQATT and CDR2 SNEGSKA come from the germline V gene (reference sequence). The CDR3 region has the DNA TGCAGTGCTAGAGATCACGGGACAGCCTACCAAGAGACCCAGTACTTC. Its protein is CSARDHGTAYQETQYF.

In this sample, this clonotype turned up many times. The rearrangement uses TRBV27 and TRBJ1-5; the D is unclear. With 2 bases removed from V and 7 bases from J, the gap between germline ends came to 9 bases. This CDR3 has 13 residues. Germline values: CDR1 MNHEY, CDR2 SMNVEV (reference sequence). The CDR3 nucleotides read TGTGCCAGCAGTTTAACGTTTTTGCAGCCCCAGCATTTT. It codes for CASSLTFLQPQHF.

This clonotype came up many times. This rearrangement joins TRBV6-5 to TRBJ2-5, with D tentatively TRBD2 (6 bases). This CDR3 contains 15 residues. Germline V gene data show CDR1 as MNHEY and CDR2 as SVGAGI. V lost 6 bases and J lost 2, with 16 bases in between. This chain's CDR3 is CASSTTTGEQETQYF. The CDR3 DNA reads as TGTGCCAGCAGCACAACGACGGGGGAACAAGAGACCCAGTACTTC.

The sample holds many counts of this clonotype. This chain joins TRBV15 and TRBJ2-2; 10 bases are shared with TRBD1. The CDR3 totals 16 residues. With V trimmed by 5 bases and J by 6 bases, 9 bases remained unmatched. The germline V gene encodes CDR1 LNHNV and CDR2 YYDKDF (reference sequence). In DNA, the CDR3 is TGTGCCACCAGCGGACCGGGACAGGGGATCCCCGGGGAGCTGTTTTTT. It is translated as CATSGPGQGIPGELFF.

This clonotype was picked up many times. This chain links TRBV6-5 with TRBJ1-6; a possible D gene is TRBD1 (6 bases). Trimming shortened V by 6 bases and J by 10 bases, and 22 bases separated the two germline ends. Germline V gene data show CDR1 as MNHEY and CDR2 as SVGAGI. CDR3 length equals 16 residues. CDR3 coding DNA: TGTGCCAGCAGCCAGTTTGCCAGGGGAACCAGATCACCCCTCCACTTT. Its protein is CASSQFARGTRSPLHF.

This clonotype was picked up many times. V gene TRBV28 combines with J gene TRBJ1-2; D is undetermined. The V gene lost 8 bases and the J gene lost 8 bases, with 24 bases spanning the gap. The germline CDR1 and CDR2 sequences are MDHEN and SYDVKM. CDR3 size: 15 residues. DNA of the CDR3: TGTGCCAGCTCCTCTCCCCCGGACCCGGGAGAGGGCTACACCTTC. Encoded protein: CASSSPPDPGEGYTF.

This clonotype was detected only a few times. The chain joins TRBV30 to TRBJ1-4, with D uncertain. V lost 3 bases to trimming and J lost 0 bases, with 23 bases between them. The CDR3 sequence is 19 residues long. Per the germline V gene, CDR1 is GTSNPN and CDR2 is SVGIG (reference sequence). For the CDR3, the DNA is TGTGCCTGGAGAGACATCGAGGGCAGTCCTTTTGCAACTAATGAAAAACTGTTTTTT. It yields the protein CAWRDIEGSPFATNEKLFF.

This clonotype was detected ten times or more. This chain joins TRBV5-1 and TRBJ1-5; 10 positions agree with TRBD1. The J segment lost 3 bases and the V segment lost 4 bases, leaving 4 bases of the junction unmatched. The CDR3 length is 15 residues. Germline assignment: CDR1 SGHRS and CDR2 YFSETQ. CDR3 DNA sequence: TGCGCCAGCAGCCCGGGACAGGGGCTCAATCAGCCCCAGCATTTT. Translation gives CASSPGQGLNQPQHF.

This clonotype was detected many times. The chain carries TRBV6-5 and TRBJ1-1; D unresolved. The CDR3 has 14 residues. Trimming took 0 bases from V and 2 from J, leaving 7 bases between them. The germline V gene has CDR1 MNHEY and CDR2 SVGAGI. CDR3: CASSYSNSNTEAFF. The CDR3 nucleotides read TGTGCCAGCAGTTACTCGAACAGCAACACTGAAGCTTTCTTT.

This clonotype was seen repeatedly, ten times or more. V usage is TRBV12-3 or TRBV12-4 and J usage is TRBJ1-1; possible D gene TRBD1, 5 bases. The germline V and J ends were trimmed by 5 bases and 7 bases, with 14 bases remaining between them. This CDR3 has 13 amino acids. The CDR3 is CASSKQALREAFF. The CDR3, as DNA: TGTGCCAGCAGTAAACAGGCGCTCCGTGAAGCTTTCTTT.

This clonotype was observed many times. The V call is TRBV10-3, the J call TRBJ2-7; D may be TRBD1 or TRBD2 (5 bases each). Trimming removed 0 bases from V and 2 bases from J, with 20 bases in between. CDR3 size: 18 residues. CDR1 and CDR2 (germline): ENHRY, SYGVKD. The CDR3 coding sequence is TGTGCCATCAGTGAGTCTGGGGTGGGGGACGTACCACCCTACGAGCAGTACTTC. This encodes CAISESGVGDVPPYEQYF.

This clonotype is labeled medium-sized. The chain is built from TRBV20-1 and TRBJ2-1; 9 bases are shared with TRBD2. Trimming took 3 bases from V and 6 from J; bases not matched to a gene: 6. This CDR3 has 14 residues. From germline, CDR1 is DFQATT and CDR2 SNEGSKA (reference sequence). In DNA form, the CDR3 reads TGCAGTGCTAGCTTCGAGCGGGGGGTCAATGAGCAGTTCTTC. It codes for CSASFERGVNEQFF.

This clonotype was recorded at least ten times. The chain uses TRBV5-4 and TRBJ1-2, with 7 bases that match TRBD1. The germline CDR1 and CDR2 sequences are SGHNT and YYREEE (reference sequence). CDR3 length: 15 residues. The ends lost 0 bases at V and 5 bases at J; junction bases unmatched: 7. The chain's CDR3 is CASSLGGQGGYGYTF. The DNA of the CDR3 is TGTGCCAGCAGCTTGGGAGGGCAGGGGGGTTATGGCTACACCTTC.

This clonotype was detected ten times or more. The rearrangement links TRBV28 to TRBJ2-3; no firm D call. Trimming took 3 bases from V and 0 from J, leaving 10 bases between them. Germline-derived CDR1 and CDR2 are MDHEN and SYDVKM. The CDR3 spans 15 residues. CDR3 protein: CASSLRTESTDTQYF. The DNA for the CDR3 is TGTGCCAGCAGTTTGAGGACGGAGAGCACAGATACGCAGTATTTT.

This clonotype showed up many times. This chain connects TRBV7-9 to TRBJ2-7, with D possibly TRBD2 on 5 matching bases. CDR1 SEHNR and CDR2 FQNEAQ come from the germline V gene (reference sequence). The CDR3 runs to 13 residues. V was shortened by 2 bases and J by 6 bases, with 11 bases between the two germline ends. This CDR3 reads CASSLPGGGEQYF. CDR3 nucleotide sequence: TGTGCCAGCAGCTTACCCGGAGGTGGCGAGCAGTACTTC.

This clonotype was counted ten times or more. The chain has TRBV19 and TRBJ2-7; 9 bases map to TRBD1. Germline loops: CDR1 LNHDA, CDR2 SQIVND (reference sequence). This CDR3 contains 14 residues. Trimming took 5 bases from V and 3 from J; bases not matched to a gene: 5. DNA for the CDR3: TGTGCCAGTAGTTGGGGACAGGGCCACTACGAGCAGTACTTC. It yields the protein CASSWGQGHYEQYF.

This clonotype was counted ten times or more. V is TRBV21-1 and J is TRBJ2-7; the D call of TRBD1 is as the table states it, not checked on the DNA. TRBV21-1 is a known pseudogene. This CDR3 contains 14 residues. CDR3 sequence reads: CASSKVQGAHEQYF. The CDR3 nucleotides read TGTGCCAGCAGCAAAGTGCAGGGAGCCCACGAGCAGTACTTC.

This clonotype is medium-sized (0.01 to 0.1%) by share. The chain employs TRBV20-1 and TRBJ2-5, with 7 bases that match TRBD1. The ends lost 1 base at V and 1 base at J; junction bases unmatched: 12. The CDR3 length is 17 residues. CDR1 and CDR2 (germline): DFQATT, SNEGSKA (reference sequence). DNA for the CDR3: TGCAGTGCTAGAGGTGTCTCGGAACAGGGGATCCAAGAGACCCAGTACTTC. This translates into CSARGVSEQGIQETQYF.

This clonotype was seen at least ten times. The chain recombines TRBV7-3 with TRBJ2-1, with TRBD1 matching over 11 bases. The CDR3 sequence is 15 residues long. V was clipped by 5 bases and J by 4 bases; unmatched bases: 4. Germline CDR1 is SGHTA and CDR2 is FQGTGA. CDR3 in amino acids: CASSTRDRGYNEQFF. In nucleotides, the CDR3 is TGTGCCAGCAGCACCCGGGACAGGGGGTACAATGAGCAGTTCTTC.

This clonotype was observed many times. This chain connects TRBV5-1 to TRBJ2-3, with a weak D call TRBD1 (5 bases). Per germline, CDR1 SGHRS and CDR2 YFSETQ. The V end lost 2 bases, the J end lost 5 bases, and 15 bases lay between the germline ends. The CDR3 has 15 residues. This CDR3 is CASSFPRGQGDTQYF. Written as DNA, the CDR3 is TGCGCCAGCAGCTTTCCTAGGGGCCAGGGAGATACGCAGTATTTT.

This clonotype was observed at least ten times. The chain has TRBV29-1 and TRBJ2-1, with 7 bases lining up with TRBD2. Germline CDR1 and CDR2: SQVTM and ANQGSEA. J gave up 7 bases and V 5 bases, and 5 bases lay outside the gene matches. CDR3 length: 12 residues. As DNA, the CDR3 is TGCAGCGTTCCTACGGGGGGTAATGAGCAGTTCTTC. Protein product: CSVPTGGNEQFF.

This clonotype has at least ten counts. V is TRBV11-2 and J is TRBJ1-1; D is unresolved. Trimming stripped 3 bases from V and 1 base from J, with 6 bases between. Looked up from germline, CDR1 is SGHAT and CDR2 is FQNNGV. The CDR3 extends over 13 amino acids. CDR3 sequence: CASSFRENTEAFF. The DNA of the CDR3 is TGTGCCAGCAGCTTCCGAGAGAACACTGAAGCTTTCTTT.

In its sample, this clonotype was seen many times. The genes are TRBV28 and TRBJ2-7, with D hard to call. The germline gives CDR1 MDHEN, CDR2 SYDVKM. V was clipped by 2 bases and J by 4 bases, with 9 bases between them. The CDR3 spans 13 residues. CDR3 in amino acids: CASSLHRTYEQYF. The CDR3 DNA reads TGTGCCAGCAGTTTACACAGAACTTACGAGCAGTACTTC.

This clonotype was recorded at least ten times. The rearrangement uses TRBV6-1 and TRBJ2-7, with 7 bases matching TRBD1. This CDR3 has 15 residues. Germline values: CDR1 MNHNS, CDR2 SASEGT. Trimming at V came to 6 bases and at J to 5 bases, leaving 13 bases not matched to a gene. The CDR3 loop is CASRFSTGYFHEQYF. CDR3 bases: TGTGCCAGCAGATTTTCGACAGGGTATTTCCACGAGCAGTACTTC.

This clonotype has ten or more counts. The rearrangement links TRBV6-5 to TRBJ1-1; TRBD1 aligns across 8 bases. V was pared by 6 bases and J by 4 bases, with 7 bases of the junction left unmatched. The CDR3 loop spans 14 amino acids. CDR1 is MNHEY and CDR2 is SVGAGI in the germline V gene. The CDR3 DNA sequence: TGTGCCAGCAGCGGACAGGGATTGGTCACTGAAGCTTTCTTT. Protein product: CASSGQGLVTEAFF.

This clonotype has ten or more counts. This sequence joins TRBV7-3 and TRBJ2-2; D gene unclear. This CDR3 has 14 amino acids. Trimming left V 5 bases short and J 6 bases short, with 13 bases between. Germline CDR1 SGHTA, CDR2 FQGTGA. The CDR3 sequence: CASSPGPAAGELFF. The CDR3 coding sequence is TGTGCCAGCAGCCCCGGGCCCGCCGCCGGGGAGCTGTTTTTT.

In its sample, this clonotype was seen many times. The J gene is TRBJ1-1, the V gene TRBV28; D is undetermined. The CDR3 has 14 amino acids. V was pared by 6 bases and J by 0 bases, with 11 bases between. Germline V gene lookup returns CDR1 MDHEN and CDR2 SYDVKM. The CDR3 DNA reads TGTGCCAGCAGCCTACATGGAATGAACACTGAAGCTTTCTTT. Protein sequence: CASSLHGMNTEAFF.

This clonotype has a count of ten or more. The chain combines TRBV5-1 with TRBJ2-4; D perhaps matches TRBD2 (5 bases). CDR1 and CDR2 from the germline V gene are SGHRS and YFSETQ. The CDR3 has 16 amino acids. The V gene lost 4 bases and the J gene lost 0 bases, with 14 bases spanning the gap. The CDR3 reads CASSLNDGVAKNIQYF. CDR3 nucleotides: TGCGCCAGCAGCCTGAATGACGGGGTAGCCAAAAACATTCAGTACTTC.

This clonotype was observed many times. The rearrangement uses TRBV5-1 and TRBJ1-1, with TRBD1 matching 10 bases. Germline-derived CDR1 and CDR2 are SGHRS and YFSETQ. Germline trimming cut 2 bases from V and 5 bases from J; bases unmatched to any gene: 3. The CDR3 is 14 residues long. As DNA, the CDR3 is TGCGCCAGCAGCTTCGGACAGGGGGGGACTGAAGCTTTCTTT. Translating gives CASSFGQGGTEAFF.

This clonotype was counted many times. The chain recombines TRBV29-1 with TRBJ2-3; 8 bases line up with TRBD2. CDR3 length equals 15 residues. CDR1 is SQVTM and CDR2 is ANQGSEA in the germline V gene. V was clipped by 8 bases and J by 0 bases; unmatched bases: 10. The CDR3 sequence: CSSAGGGGSTDTQYF. The CDR3, as DNA: TGCAGCTCCGCAGGCGGCGGGGGGAGCACAGATACGCAGTATTTT.

This clonotype showed up many times. The chain recombines TRBV27 with TRBJ2-7; D not certain. V was pared by 6 bases and J by 1 base, with 16 bases between. The CDR3 is 15 amino acids. Germline values: CDR1 MNHEY, CDR2 SMNVEV (reference sequence). CDR3 bases: TGTGCCAGCAGCTATGGGTCGTGGGGTTCCTACGAGCAGTACTTC. It codes for CASSYGSWGSYEQYF.